This TCR beta chain was sequenced during a study of blood T cell repertoires in COVID-19. In germline, CDR1 is SGDLS, CDR2 YYNGEE. J lost 8 bases, V lost 3 bases, and 7 bases had no gene match. The CDR3 spans 15 residues. Produced via immunoSEQ multiplex PCR; TCRdb's table is partial and in-frame only. This table holds 170,000 or so clones, 87% found once. The receptor was derived from a woman between 50 and 59 years old who had recovered from COVID-19. Material for sequencing was PBMCs or T cells enriched from blood (not recorded which). The chain is built from TRBV9 and TRBJ1-4; TRBD1 matches 10 bases. The CDR3: CASSARQGAGEKLFF. In nucleotides, the CDR3 is TGTGCCAGCAGCGCACGACAGGGGGCAGGGGAAAAACTGTTTTTT.